Listed here are 32 T cell receptor beta chains from one sample, sequenced in a study of CD8+ T cells in alopecia areata. Following extraction, RNA underwent reverse transcription to cDNA, which served as the sequencing template. Here immunoSEQ multiplex PCR was the method, and the copy in TCRdb shows in-frame clones only, minus some. Of under 130,000 clones in the sample, 55% were seen once. The specimen sequenced was CD4+ T cells sorted from blood. The source of these receptors is a human donor in good health.

The CDR3 sequence is CASSLIAGGYNEQFF. For the CDR3, the DNA is TGTGCCAGCAGCTTAATAGCGGGGGGTTACAATGAGCAGTTCTTC. This chain links TRBV7-2 with TRBJ2-1; the match to TRBD2 covers 10 bases. This CDR3 is built from 15 residues. J lost 4 bases, V lost 2 bases, and 2 bases had no gene match. CDR1 is SGHTA, CDR2 FQGNSA, per germline.

The genes are TRBV7-6 and TRBJ2-2, with D perhaps matching TRBD1 or TRBD2 (6 bases each). With 3 bases removed from V and 4 bases from J, the gap between germline ends came to 9 bases. The CDR3 contains 14 residues. Germline V gene sequence: CDR1 SGHVS, CDR2 FNYEAQ. The CDR3 DNA reads as TGTGCCAGCAGCTTTTCGGGGGCCACCGGGGAGCTGTTTTTT. The encoded protein is CASSFSGATGELFF.

This clone was picked up a small number of times. This rearrangement joins TRBV15 to TRBJ2-4; TRBD1 aligns across 9 bases. This CDR3 has 13 amino acids. The V gene end was trimmed by 5 bases and the J gene end by 8 bases; junction bases not matched to a gene: 4. Germline V gene data show CDR1 as LNHNV and CDR2 as YYDKDF (reference sequence). The CDR3 DNA reads TGTGCCACCAGCTCGAGACAGGGGGACATTCAGTACTTC. Protein product: CATSSRQGDIQYF.

The chain is built from TRBV29-1 and TRBJ2-7, with 8 nucleotides matching TRBD1. V shed 4 bases, J shed 2 bases, and the junction held 7 bases outside the gene matches. This CDR3 region has 14 residues. Germline CDR1 is SQVTM and CDR2 is ANQGSEA. The CDR3 loop is CSVGHTGQAYEQYF. For the CDR3, the DNA is TGCAGCGTTGGGCATACGGGACAGGCCTACGAGCAGTACTTC.

This clone was counted a few times. The chain employs TRBV7-2 and TRBJ2-5, with D possibly TRBD2 on 7 matching bases. Between the trimmed V and J ends, which lost 5 bases and 5 bases, there was a span of 15 bases. This CDR3 contains 14 residues. The V gene's germline CDR1 is SGHTA and CDR2 FQGNSA. The CDR3 region has the DNA TGTGCCAGCAGCCCTAGGGGGGGCCGGGAGACCCAGTACTTC. This gives the protein CASSPRGGRETQYF. Complete variable domain (other parts from reference TRBV7-2 and TRBJ2-5): GAGVSQSPSNKVTEKGKDVELRCDPISGHTALYWYRQSLGQGLEFLIYFQGNSAPDKSGLPSDRFSAERTGGSVSTLTIQRTQQEDSAVYLCASSPRGGRETQYFGPGTRLLVL.

J is TRBJ2-3 and V is TRBV29-1, with D unresolved. V shed 4 bases and J shed 2 bases, with 10 bases lying between them. CDR1 and CDR2 (germline): SQVTM, ANQGSEA. The CDR3 covers 13 residues. The CDR3: CSVARQYTDTQYF. CDR3 coding DNA: TGCAGCGTTGCTAGGCAGTACACAGATACGCAGTATTTT.

This sequence joins TRBV30 and TRBJ2-1; the match to TRBD2 covers 8 bases. Trimming cost V 5 bases and J 15 bases; bases outside gene matches: 15. Germline CDR1 is GTSNPN and CDR2 is SVGIG (reference sequence). This CDR3 contains 13 residues. CDR3 nucleotide sequence: TGTGCCTGGGCGACGACTAAAGCGGGGGCCCGGTTCTTC. This gives the protein CAWATTKAGARFF.

CDR3 residues: CASSLHGGPTQYF. CDR3 DNA sequence: TGTGCCAGCAGCTTGCACGGGGGGCCCACGCAGTATTTT. The chain employs TRBV13 and TRBJ2-3, with D possibly TRBD2 on 7 matching bases. Per germline, CDR1 PRHDT and CDR2 FYEKMQ (reference sequence). This CDR3 is 13 amino acids long. Trimming cost V 3 bases and J 9 bases, with 13 bases left between them.

The gene calls are TRBV2 and TRBJ2-5, with D uncertain. CDR1 SNHLY and CDR2 FYNNEI come from the germline V gene. The CDR3 has 11 residues. Trimming pared 6 bases from V and 5 bases from J, leaving 7 bases between. As DNA, the CDR3 is TGTGCCAGCAGCTCATATGAGACCCAGTACTTC. Its protein product is CASSSYETQYF.

In this sample, this clone turned up a few times. The V call is TRBV4-3, the J call TRBJ1-6; D is undetermined. CDR1 and CDR2 from the germline V gene are LGHNA and YSLEER. V gave up 0 bases and J gave up 8 bases, with 8 bases separating them. This CDR3 has 14 amino acids. CDR3 region: CASSQDHLYSPLHF. CDR3 in DNA: TGCGCCAGCAGCCAAGATCACCTCTATTCACCCCTCCACTTT.

J is TRBJ1-2 and V is TRBV2; the D gene is possibly TRBD1 (6 bases). Germline values: CDR1 SNHLY, CDR2 FYNNEI. V lost 4 bases and J 2 bases, leaving 11 bases between the germline ends. This CDR3 contains 14 residues. CDR3 sequence reads: CASSAGTRNYGYTF. In DNA form, the CDR3 reads TGTGCCAGCAGTGCCGGGACACGGAACTATGGCTACACCTTC.

CDR3 loop: CASRTDNRAQPQHF. The CDR3 DNA follows: TGTGCCAGCAGGACGGACAACAGGGCTCAGCCCCAGCATTTT. This rearrangement joins TRBV28 to TRBJ1-5; tentatively, D is TRBD1 (6 bases). The CDR3 has 14 residues. CDR1 and CDR2 (germline): MDHEN, SYDVKM. V lost 6 bases and J 6 bases, leaving 15 bases between the germline ends. The full variable domain, its missing parts supplied by reference TRBV28 and TRBJ1-5, is DVKVTQSSRYLVKRTGEKVFLECVQDMDHENMFWYRQDPGLGLRLIYFSYDVKMKEKGDIPEGYSVSREKKERFSLILESASTNQTSMYLCASRTDNRAQPQHFGDGTRLSIL.

This clone appeared a few times. This rearrangement joins TRBV29-1 to TRBJ2-1; TRBD1 aligns across 7 bases. The CDR3 loop spans 14 amino acids. V gave up 3 bases and J gave up 15 bases; unmatched junction bases: 17. Germline CDR1 SQVTM, CDR2 ANQGSEA. In nucleotides, the CDR3 is TGCAGCGTTGAGACAGGGTCGGCCTTTAAGTATCGGTTCTTC. As protein: CSVETGSAFKYRFF.

This clone was observed many times. This chain joins TRBV2 and TRBJ1-6; D is undetermined. The CDR3 length is 15 residues. Per the germline V gene, CDR1 is SNHLY and CDR2 is FYNNEI. V was clipped by 6 bases and J by 9 bases, with 18 bases between them. The CDR3 nucleotides read TGTGCCAGCAGGGCCGAGGTCGGCCTTGGTTCACCCCTCCACTTT. Its translation is CASRAEVGLGSPLHF.

This clone showed up just a few times. This chain links TRBV4-1 with TRBJ2-7; D is possibly TRBD1 (5 bases). V dropped 0 bases and J dropped 4 bases, with 10 bases sitting between them. The CDR3 runs to 14 residues. Germline V lookup: CDR1 MGHRA, CDR2 YSYEKL. CDR3 residues: CASSQDLQGYEQYF. CDR3 nucleotide sequence: TGCGCCAGCAGCCAAGACCTCCAGGGTTACGAGCAGTACTTC.

The rearrangement links TRBV29-1 to TRBJ1-1; D is unresolved. Trimming stripped 7 bases from V and 0 bases from J, with 18 bases between. The CDR3 runs to 15 residues. Per the germline V gene, CDR1 is SQVTM and CDR2 is ANQGSEA. The CDR3, as DNA: TGCAGCGCCAGTCTCCTCGGGGAGATGAACACTGAAGCTTTCTTT. Its protein product is CSASLLGEMNTEAFF.

This sequence joins TRBV2 and TRBJ2-5; D gene uncertain. The V end was cut by 2 bases, the J end by 5 bases, with 9 bases between. Germline V gene lookup returns CDR1 SNHLY and CDR2 FYNNEI. The CDR3 loop spans 13 amino acids. CDR3 region: CASSERVRETQYF. The CDR3 DNA reads as TGTGCCAGCAGTGAACGTGTGAGGGAGACCCAGTACTTC.

This chain uses TRBV7-6 with TRBJ2-7; D uncertain. CDR3 length: 14 residues. Trimming removed 1 base at V and 10 bases at J, with 17 bases between. Germline lookup yields CDR1 SGHVS and CDR2 FNYEAQ. This chain's CDR3 is CASSLGADARSQYF. CDR3 bases: TGTGCCAGCAGCTTAGGGGCGGACGCCAGGAGCCAGTACTTC.

The chain has TRBV29-1 and TRBJ2-3; 10 bases line up with TRBD2. CDR1 is SQVTM, CDR2 ANQGSEA, per germline. CDR3 length: 16 residues. V was clipped by 1 base and J by 3 bases; unmatched bases: 7. CDR3 protein: CSVEALAGSITDTQYF. The CDR3 DNA reads TGCAGCGTTGAAGCACTAGCGGGGTCGATTACAGATACGCAGTATTTT.

The chain couples TRBV6-1 to TRBJ2-7; 9 bases are shared with TRBD1. The CDR3 is made up of 16 amino acids. V dropped 4 bases and J dropped 3; count of bases not matched to a gene: 10. Germline CDR1 is MNHNS and CDR2 is SASEGT. The chain's CDR3 is CASSVNIQGAGYEQYF. CDR3 bases: TGTGCCAGCAGTGTAAATATACAGGGGGCCGGCTACGAGCAGTACTTC.

This chain joins TRBV29-1 and TRBJ2-1; 7 bases are a match to TRBD1. J was trimmed by 2 bases and V by 7 bases; bases with no gene match: 11. CDR1 SQVTM and CDR2 ANQGSEA come from the germline V gene. The CDR3 is 15 amino acids. In DNA form, the CDR3 reads TGCAGCGCTGAGATGGGGACAGTTGCCTACAATGAGCAGTTCTTC. As protein: CSAEMGTVAYNEQFF.

This clone turned up a few times. The genes are TRBV29-1 and TRBJ2-1, with D perhaps matching TRBD1 or TRBD2 (5 bases each). V gave up 6 bases and J gave up 3 bases, with 18 bases separating them. This CDR3 is built from 15 residues. CDR1 and CDR2 from the germline V gene are SQVTM and ANQGSEA. CDR3 protein: CSVLPGRGIYNEQFF. The CDR3, as DNA: TGCAGCGTACTGCCAGGGCGAGGGATCTACAATGAGCAGTTCTTC.

In DNA form, the CDR3 reads TGCAGCGTGGGACAGGGGGCGACCACTGAAGCTTTCTTT. It encodes CSVGQGATTEAFF. The V call is TRBV29-1, the J call TRBJ1-1, with 12 bases identical to TRBD1. Germline-derived CDR1 and CDR2 are SQVTM and ANQGSEA. Trimming at V came to 6 bases and at J to 4 bases, leaving 3 bases not matched to a gene. The CDR3 runs 13 residues.

A note on this clone: The CDR3 end shows no conserved phenylalanine or tryptophan, and so a read error is likely. It is unclear where the CDR3 begins or ends on the DNA, so no DNA is shown, and the CDR3 is as TCRdb lists it. The rearrangement uses TRBV30 and TRBJ1-1; the table's D gene call, TRBD1, was not cross checked with the DNA. Counting both end residues, the CDR3 totals 14 amino acids. Germline values: CDR1 GTSNPN, CDR2 SVGIG (reference sequence). CDR3 sequence: CAWSPPGGQALKGV.

This clone was counted between two and nine times. The rearrangement joins TRBV30 to TRBJ1-6, with D hard to call. The CDR3 sequence is 14 residues long. Trimming removed 7 bases at V and 4 bases at J, with 14 bases between. In germline, CDR1 is GTSNPN, CDR2 SVGIG (reference sequence). In DNA form, the CDR3 reads TGTGCCTACTCATTCCAGATTTATAATTCACCCCTCCACTTT. Translation gives CAYSFQIYNSPLHF.

V usage is TRBV6-5 and J usage is TRBJ2-3, with D tentatively TRBD1 (7 bases). Trimming took off 2 bases at V and 6 bases at J, with 15 bases between the two ends. Germline lookup yields CDR1 MNHEY and CDR2 SVGAGI. CDR3 length: 15 amino acids. The CDR3 bases are TGTGCCAGCAGTTACACCAGGGGGGTCGGCGATACGCAGTATTTT. The encoded protein is CASSYTRGVGDTQYF.

J is TRBJ1-5 and V is TRBV7-2, with D perhaps matching TRBD1 (6 bases). This CDR3 has 13 residues. The V and J ends lost 5 bases and 4 bases respectively, with 9 bases between them. The germline CDR1 and CDR2 sequences are SGHTA and FQGNSA. The CDR3 DNA sequence: TGTGCCAGCAGCGCCGACAGGAATCAGCCCCAGCATTTT. It codes for CASSADRNQPQHF.

This clone has only a few counts. The chain combines TRBV19 with TRBJ2-7; 9 bases match TRBD1. The CDR3 contains 14 residues. Germline V CDR1 and CDR2: LNHDA, SQIVND (reference sequence). V trimming: 5 bases; J trimming: 3 bases; junction bases outside the gene matches: 5. CDR3: CASSSPGQGYEQYF. As DNA, the CDR3 is TGTGCCAGTAGTTCGCCGGGACAGGGCTACGAGCAGTACTTC. The variable domain in full, with the rest retrieved from reference TRBV19 and TRBJ2-7, is DGGITQSPKYLFRKEGQNVTLSCEQNLNHDAMYWYRQDPGQGLRLIYYSQIVNDFQKGDIAEGYSVSREKKESFPLTVTSAQKNPTAFYLCASSSPGQGYEQYFGPGTRLTVT.

Only a few counts were recorded for this clone. V gene TRBV29-1 combines with J gene TRBJ2-1; 7 bases map to TRBD1. V shed 6 bases, J shed 6 bases, and the junction held 5 bases outside the gene matches. Germline V gene sequence: CDR1 SQVTM, CDR2 ANQGSEA. This CDR3 is 12 amino acids long. CDR3 in amino acids: CSVGAGGNEQFF. CDR3 in DNA: TGCAGCGTGGGGGCAGGGGGCAATGAGCAGTTCTTC.

V gene TRBV25-1 combines with J gene TRBJ2-1; D is unclear. This CDR3 spans 13 amino acids. CDR1 and CDR2 from the germline V gene are MGHDK and SYGVNS. V lost 3 bases, J lost 7 bases, and 10 bases lay in between. CDR3 sequence: CASSEGWLNEQFF. The CDR3 nucleotides read TGTGCCAGCAGTGAGGGATGGTTGAATGAGCAGTTCTTC.

By sample fraction, this clone is medium-sized. V and J are TRBV11-2 and TRBJ1-6; the D is unclear. Trimming took 5 bases from V and 10 from J, leaving 9 bases between them. Germline CDR1 SGHAT, CDR2 FQNNGV. This CDR3 is 12 amino acids long. This CDR3 is CASSELRSPLHF. Written as DNA, the CDR3 is TGTGCCAGCAGCGAACTCCGGTCACCCCTCCACTTT.

The chain is built from TRBV9 and TRBJ1-2; D is perhaps TRBD1 (5 bases). V was shortened by 3 bases and J by 3 bases, with 12 bases between the two germline ends. This CDR3 comprises 14 residues. CDR1 is SGDLS, CDR2 YYNGEE, per germline. The CDR3 bases are TGTGCCAGCAGCGCGAAACCAGGGCACTATGGCTACACCTTC. This translates into CASSAKPGHYGYTF.